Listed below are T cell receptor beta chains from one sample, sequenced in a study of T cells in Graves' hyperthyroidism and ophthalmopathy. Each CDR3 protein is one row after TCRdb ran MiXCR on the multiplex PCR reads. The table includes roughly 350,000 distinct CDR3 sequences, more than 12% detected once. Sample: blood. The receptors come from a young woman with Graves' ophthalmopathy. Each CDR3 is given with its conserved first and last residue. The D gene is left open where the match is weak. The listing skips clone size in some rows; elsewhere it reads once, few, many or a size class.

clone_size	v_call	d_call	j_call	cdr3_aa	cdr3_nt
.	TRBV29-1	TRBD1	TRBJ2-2	CSVRGQGAAGELFF	TGCAGCGTGAGGGGACAGGGGGCCGCCGGGGAGCTGTTTTTT
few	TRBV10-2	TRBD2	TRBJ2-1	CASSDWPSGANEQFF	TGCGCCAGCAGTGACTGGCCTAGCGGGGCCAATGAGCAGTTCTTC
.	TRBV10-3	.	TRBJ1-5	CAISDGEQPQHF	TGTGCCATCAGTGATGGGGAGCAGCCCCAGCATTTT
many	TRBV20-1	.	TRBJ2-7	CSASGLDLYEQYF	TGCAGTGCTAGTGGACTCGACCTCTACGAGCAGTACTTC
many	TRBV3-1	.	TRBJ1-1	CASSHEGLSTEAFF	TGTGCCAGCAGCCATGAGGGGCTGAGCACTGAAGCTTTCTTT
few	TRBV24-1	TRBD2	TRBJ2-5	CATSDLSPLAGGQETQYF	TGTGCCACCAGTGATTTGAGCCCACTGGCGGGGGGTCAAGAGACCCAGTACTTC
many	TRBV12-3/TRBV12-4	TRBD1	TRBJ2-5	CASTLGQGGQETQYF	TGTGCCAGCACCCTTGGACAGGGGGGCCAAGAGACCCAGTACTTC
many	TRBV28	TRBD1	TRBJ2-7	CASSLSGTVYEQYF	TGTGCCAGCAGTTTATCCGGGACAGTCTACGAGCAGTACTTC
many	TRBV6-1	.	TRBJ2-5	CASNRDFQETQYF	TGTGCCAGCAATCGGGACTTCCAAGAGACCCAGTACTTC
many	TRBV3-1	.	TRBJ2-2	CASSPKPGPGELFF	TGTGCCAGCAGCCCGAAACCGGGACCCGGGGAGCTGTTTTTT
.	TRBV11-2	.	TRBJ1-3	CASSTRQVISGNTIYF	TGTGCCAGCAGCACAAGACAGGTTATCTCTGGAAACACCATATATTTT
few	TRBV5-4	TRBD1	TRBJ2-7	CASSDTGGYERYF	TGTGCCAGCAGCGACACAGGGGGCTACGAGCGGTACTTC
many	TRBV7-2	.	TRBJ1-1	CASSFARGADTEAFF	TGTGCCAGCAGCTTCGCGAGGGGCGCAGACACTGAAGCTTTCTTT
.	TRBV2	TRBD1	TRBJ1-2	CASRASHRGFGYTF	TGTGCCAGTAGGGCTAGTCACAGGGGCTTCGGCTACACCTTC
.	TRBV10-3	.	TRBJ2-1	CAISDPDSGYVEQFF	TGTGCCATCAGTGATCCGGACAGTGGCTACGTTGAGCAGTTCTTC
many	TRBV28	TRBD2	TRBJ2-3	CASSGGGAITDTQYF	TGTGCCAGCAGTGGCGGGGGGGCTATTACAGATACGCAGTATTTT
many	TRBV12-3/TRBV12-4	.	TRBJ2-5	CASSLAAAGRETQYF	TGTGCCAGCAGTTTAGCAGCGGCCGGGCGAGAGACCCAGTACTTC
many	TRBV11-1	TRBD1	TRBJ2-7	CASSFFRDRDFRTEQYF	TGTGCCAGCAGCTTCTTCCGGGACAGGGATTTCCGGACCGAGCAGTACTTC
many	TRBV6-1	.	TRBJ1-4	CASSEAWEGLGEKLFF	TGTGCCAGCAGTGAAGCGTGGGAGGGGTTAGGCGAAAAACTGTTTTTT
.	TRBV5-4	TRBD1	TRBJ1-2	CASSLAGGDYGYTF	TGTGCCAGCAGCTTGGCAGGGGGTGACTATGGCTACACCTTC
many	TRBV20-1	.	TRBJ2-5	CSAREQETQYF	TGCAGTGCTAGAGAACAAGAGACCCAGTACTTC
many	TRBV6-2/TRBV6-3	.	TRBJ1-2	CASSYSTLPSSLNGYTF	TGTGCCAGCAGTTACTCGACGCTGCCGTCCTCATTGAATGGCTACACCTTC
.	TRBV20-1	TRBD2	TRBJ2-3	CSAREGLLTFTDTQYF	TGCAGTGCTAGGGAGGGACTACTCACGTTCACAGATACGCAGTATTTT
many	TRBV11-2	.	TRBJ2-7	CASSLTGNEQYF	TGTGCCAGCAGCTTAACAGGGAACGAGCAGTACTTC
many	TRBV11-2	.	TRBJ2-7	CASSSMGKYEQYF	TGTGCCAGCAGCTCAATGGGCAAGTACGAGCAGTACTTC
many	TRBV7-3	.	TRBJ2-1	CASSSGVDEQFF	TGTGCCAGCAGCTCAGGGGTCGATGAGCAGTTCTTC
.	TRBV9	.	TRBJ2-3	CASSVDHTDTQYF	TGTGCCAGCAGCGTAGACCACACAGATACGCAGTATTTT